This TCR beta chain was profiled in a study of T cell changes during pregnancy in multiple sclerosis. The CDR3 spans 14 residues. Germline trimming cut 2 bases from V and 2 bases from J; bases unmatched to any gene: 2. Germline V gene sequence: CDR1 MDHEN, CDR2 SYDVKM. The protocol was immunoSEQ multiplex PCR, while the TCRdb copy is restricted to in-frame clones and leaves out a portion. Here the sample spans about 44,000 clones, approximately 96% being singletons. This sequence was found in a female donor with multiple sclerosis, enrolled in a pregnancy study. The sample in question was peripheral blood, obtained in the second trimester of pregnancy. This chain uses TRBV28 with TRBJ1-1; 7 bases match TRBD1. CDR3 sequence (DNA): TGTGCCAGCAGTTTACACAGGGGAAACACTGAAGCTTTCTTT. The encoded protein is CASSLHRGNTEAFF.